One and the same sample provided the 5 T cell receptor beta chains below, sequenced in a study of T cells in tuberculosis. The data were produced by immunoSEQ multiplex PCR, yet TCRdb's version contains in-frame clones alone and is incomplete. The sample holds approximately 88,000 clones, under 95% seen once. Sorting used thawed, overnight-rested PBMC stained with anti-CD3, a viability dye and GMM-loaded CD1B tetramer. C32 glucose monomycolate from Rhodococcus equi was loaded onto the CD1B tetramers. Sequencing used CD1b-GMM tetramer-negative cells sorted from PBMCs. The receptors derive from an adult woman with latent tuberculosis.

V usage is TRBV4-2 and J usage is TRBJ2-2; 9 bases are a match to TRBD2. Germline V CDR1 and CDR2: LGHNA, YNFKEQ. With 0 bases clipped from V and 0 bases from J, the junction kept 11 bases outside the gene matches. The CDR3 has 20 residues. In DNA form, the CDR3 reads TGTGCCAGCAGCCAAGATACGGCTAGCGGGGCTTTCGCGAACACCGGGGAGCTGTTTTTT. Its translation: CASSQDTASGAFANTGELFF.

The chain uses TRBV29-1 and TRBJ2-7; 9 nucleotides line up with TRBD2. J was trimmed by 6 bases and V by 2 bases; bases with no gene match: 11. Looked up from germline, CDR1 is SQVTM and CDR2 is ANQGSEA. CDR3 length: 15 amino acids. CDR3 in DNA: TGCAGCGTTGAATATTTAGGCCTAGCGGGGACCGAGCAGTACTTC. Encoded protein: CSVEYLGLAGTEQYF.

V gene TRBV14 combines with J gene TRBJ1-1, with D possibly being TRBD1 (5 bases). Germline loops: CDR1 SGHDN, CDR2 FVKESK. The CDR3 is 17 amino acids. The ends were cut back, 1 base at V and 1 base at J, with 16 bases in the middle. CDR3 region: CASSQVAGKGKNTEAFF. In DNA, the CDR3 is TGTGCCAGCAGCCAAGTGGCAGGGAAAGGGAAGAACACTGAAGCTTTCTTT.

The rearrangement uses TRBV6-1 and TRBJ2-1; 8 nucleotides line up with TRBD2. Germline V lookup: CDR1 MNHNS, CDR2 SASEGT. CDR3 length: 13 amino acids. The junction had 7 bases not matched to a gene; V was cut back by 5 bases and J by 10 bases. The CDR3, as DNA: TGTGCCAGCAGTCCCGGGGGGGGGAGAGAGCAGTTCTTC. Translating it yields CASSPGGGREQFF.

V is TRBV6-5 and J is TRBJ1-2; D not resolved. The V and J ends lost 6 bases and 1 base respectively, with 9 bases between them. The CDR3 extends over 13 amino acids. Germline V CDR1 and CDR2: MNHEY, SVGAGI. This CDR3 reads CASSLQVNYGYTF. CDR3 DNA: TGTGCCAGCAGCCTCCAGGTTAACTATGGCTACACCTTC.